This T cell receptor (beta chain) was found in a study of blood T cell repertoires in COVID-19. The wider study: PBMCs, B-cell-depleted T cells, or T cells were the source of the cDNA or gDNA that made up the material.

Under the authors' procedure: For nucleated cells, counts were estimated from reference gene primer amplification. Data came from immunoSEQ multiplex PCR; TCRdb stores just in-frame clones and leaves some out. V, J and clone size derive from that table, while D and trimming were established from the DNA sequence. The data contain 100,000 or so clones, about 89% of them singletons. The V segment lost 4 bases and the J segment 3 bases; nucleotides outside the gene matches: 6. Germline loops: CDR1 SGHRS, CDR2 YFSETQ. The CDR3 loop spans 15 amino acids. The chain couples TRBV5-1 to TRBJ2-5; TRBD2 matches 10 bases. The sequenced sample consisted of peripheral blood. The receptor's source is a man aged 45 to 65 with active COVID-19. The CDR3 protein is CASSLNSGGKETQYF. The DNA for the CDR3 is TGCGCCAGCAGCCTGAATAGCGGGGGGAAAGAGACCCAGTACTTC.